The 2 T cell receptor beta chains below were found in one sample sequenced in a study of CD8 T cells in Susac syndrome. Random hexamers were used to reverse transcribe an amount of roughly 0.45 to 1 ug RNA. MiXCR was run by TCRdb on the immunoSEQ multiplex PCR reads, yielding one entry per CDR3 protein. The sample lists about 100,000 distinct CDR3 sequences, approximately 92% occurring once. Sequenced input: CD8+ T cells from PBMCs. Every receptor here comes from a human donor in good health.

In DNA, the CDR3 is TGCAGCGTTGATCGGGATCGGGAGGGCGGCTATGGCTACACCTTC. It encodes CSVDRDREGGYGYTF. V usage is TRBV29-1 and J usage is TRBJ1-2; D not resolved. The CDR3 totals 15 residues. Germline V lookup: CDR1 SQVTM, CDR2 ANQGSEA. V was cut by 3 bases and J by 4 bases, with 18 bases left in between. Using reference TRBV29-1 and TRBJ1-2 for the parts outside the CDR3, the full variable domain is SAVISQKPSRDICQRGTSLTIQCQVDSQVTMMFWYRQQPGQSLTLIATANQGSEATYESGFVIDKFPISRPNLTFSTLTVSNMSPEDSSIYLCSVDRDREGGYGYTFGSGTRLTVV.

The V and J genes are TRBV7-6 and TRBJ2-5, with TRBD2 matching over 11 bases. Germline CDR1 SGHVS, CDR2 FNYEAQ. Losses at the gene ends were 1 base for V and 1 base for J; bases not matched to a gene: 17. The CDR3 spans 21 residues. The CDR3 DNA is TGTGCCAGCAGCTTAGTGCAGCTAGTCGGGTCCCTAGCGGGGGGCCAAGAGACCCAGTACTTC. Protein product: CASSLVQLVGSLAGGQETQYF.